This TCR beta chain was sequenced for a study of response to subunit inactivated influenza vaccine. Germline V CDR1 and CDR2: DFQATT, SNEGSKA (reference sequence). The CDR3 loop spans 15 amino acids. V gave up 3 bases and J gave up 5 bases, with 19 bases separating them. TCRdb reprocessed the RT-PCR reads with MiXCR, giving one entry per CDR3 protein. The sample includes 500,000 to 550,000 distinct CDR3 sequences, approximately 24% of them seen just once. The same specimen was also included in a second study, on T cells expressing NK-cell markers. That paper adds: As the method of synthesis, 5'RACE template switching with UMIs yielded TCR beta cDNA. Seven of the eight sequenced donors were HCMV-seropositive; one was seronegative. In several experiments, an anti-gamma-delta TCR antibody restricted sorting to alpha-beta TCR T cells. In a handful of donors, dominant clonotypes made up about 25-60.1% of CD3+CD56-NKG2C+ cells.

The sequencing used CD4+ T cells sorted from PBMCs, collected 11 to 12 days after vaccination. The genes are TRBV20-1 and TRBJ2-5; D assignment may be TRBD1 or TRBD2 (5 bases each). This receptor was identified in a man in his fifties who received an inactivated influenza vaccine. The CDR3 DNA is TGCAGTGCTAGCACCGGTAGGGACCCCAGTGAGACCCAGTACTTC. Its protein product is CSASTGRDPSETQYF.